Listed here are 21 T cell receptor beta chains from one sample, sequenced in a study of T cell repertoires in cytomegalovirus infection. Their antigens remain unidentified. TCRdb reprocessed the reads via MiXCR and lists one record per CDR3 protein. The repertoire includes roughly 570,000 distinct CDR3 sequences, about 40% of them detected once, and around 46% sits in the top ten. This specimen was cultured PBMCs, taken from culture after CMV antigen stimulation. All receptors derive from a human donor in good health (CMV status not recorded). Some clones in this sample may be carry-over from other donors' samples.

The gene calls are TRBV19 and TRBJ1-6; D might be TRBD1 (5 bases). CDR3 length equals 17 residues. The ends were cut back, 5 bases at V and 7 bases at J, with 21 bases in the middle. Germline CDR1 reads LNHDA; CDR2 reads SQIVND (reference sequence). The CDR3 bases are TGTGCCAGTAGTCGGGGACGGGGGAGGTCTACGAATTCACCCCTCCACTTT. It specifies CASSRGRGRSTNSPLHF.

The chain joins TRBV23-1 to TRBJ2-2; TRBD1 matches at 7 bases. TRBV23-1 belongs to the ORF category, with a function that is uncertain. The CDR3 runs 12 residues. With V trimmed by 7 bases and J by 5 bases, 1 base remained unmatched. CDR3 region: CASTTGTGELFF. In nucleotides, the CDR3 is TGCGCCAGCACGACAGGGACCGGGGAGCTGTTTTTT.

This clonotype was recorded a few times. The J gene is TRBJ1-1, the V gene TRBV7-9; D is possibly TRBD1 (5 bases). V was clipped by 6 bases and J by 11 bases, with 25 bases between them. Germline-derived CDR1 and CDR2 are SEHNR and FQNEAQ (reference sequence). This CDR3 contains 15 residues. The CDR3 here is CASRPSGVGGSGAFF. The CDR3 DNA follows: TGTGCCAGCAGACCCTCGGGGGTTGGGGGGAGTGGGGCTTTCTTT.

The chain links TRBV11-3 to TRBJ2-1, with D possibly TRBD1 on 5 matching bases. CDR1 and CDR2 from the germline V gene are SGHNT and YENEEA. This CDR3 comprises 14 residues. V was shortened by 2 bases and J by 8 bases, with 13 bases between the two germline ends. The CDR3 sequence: CASSLRGLWDEQFF. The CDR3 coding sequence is TGTGCCAGCAGCTTAAGGGGCCTGTGGGATGAGCAGTTCTTC.

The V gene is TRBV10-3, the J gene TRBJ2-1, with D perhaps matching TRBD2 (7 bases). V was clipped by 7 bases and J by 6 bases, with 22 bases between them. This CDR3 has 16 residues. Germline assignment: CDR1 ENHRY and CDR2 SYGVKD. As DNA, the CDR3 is TGTGCCATCATGGGTGGGGGGGCCTCATCGTCCAATGAGCAGTTCTTC. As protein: CAIMGGGASSSNEQFF.

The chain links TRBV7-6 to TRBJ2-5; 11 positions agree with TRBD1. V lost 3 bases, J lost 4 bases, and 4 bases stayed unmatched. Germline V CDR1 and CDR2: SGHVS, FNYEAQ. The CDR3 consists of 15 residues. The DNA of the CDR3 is TGTGCCAGCAGCTTCTGGGACAGGGGGGGAGAGACCCAGTACTTC. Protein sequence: CASSFWDRGGETQYF.

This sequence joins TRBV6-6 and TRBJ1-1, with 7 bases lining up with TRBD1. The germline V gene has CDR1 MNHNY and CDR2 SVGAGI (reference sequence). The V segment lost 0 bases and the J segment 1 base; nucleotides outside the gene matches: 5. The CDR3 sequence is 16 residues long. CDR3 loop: CASSYSGTAPNTEAFF. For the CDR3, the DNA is TGTGCCAGCAGTTACTCGGGGACAGCCCCGAACACTGAAGCTTTCTTT.

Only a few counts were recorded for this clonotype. CDR3: CASSEWGQDTQYF. The DNA of the CDR3 is TGTGCCAGCAGTGAATGGGGGCAGGATACGCAGTATTTT. This chain uses TRBV2 with TRBJ2-3, with a tentative D call TRBD1 (6 bases). The CDR3 spans 13 residues. The V end lost 2 bases, the J end lost 6 bases, and 9 bases lay between the germline ends. CDR1 and CDR2 (germline): SNHLY, FYNNEI. Full variable domain (missing parts from reference TRBV2 and TRBJ2-3): EPEVTQTPSHQVTQMGQEVILRCVPISNHLYFYWYRQILGQKVEFLVSFYNNEISEKSEIFDDQFSVERPDGSNFTLKIRSTKLEDSAMYFCASSEWGQDTQYFGPGTRLTVL.

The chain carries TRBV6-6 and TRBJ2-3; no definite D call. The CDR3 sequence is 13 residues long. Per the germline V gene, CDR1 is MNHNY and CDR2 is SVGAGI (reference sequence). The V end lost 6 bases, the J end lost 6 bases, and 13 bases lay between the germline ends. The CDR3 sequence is CASRLSGSDTQYF. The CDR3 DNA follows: TGTGCCAGCAGACTCTCTGGGTCTGATACGCAGTATTTT.

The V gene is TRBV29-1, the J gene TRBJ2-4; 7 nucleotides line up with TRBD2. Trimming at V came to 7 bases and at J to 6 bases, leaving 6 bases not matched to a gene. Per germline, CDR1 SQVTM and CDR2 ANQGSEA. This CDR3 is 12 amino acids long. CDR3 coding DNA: TGCAGCGCTAGATGGGGGGGAAACATTCAGTACTTC. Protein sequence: CSARWGGNIQYF.

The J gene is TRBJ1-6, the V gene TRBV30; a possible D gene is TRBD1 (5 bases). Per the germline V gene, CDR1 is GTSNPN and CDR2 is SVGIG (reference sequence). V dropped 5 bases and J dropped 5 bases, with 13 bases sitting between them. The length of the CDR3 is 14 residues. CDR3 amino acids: CAWGPGRNNSPLHF. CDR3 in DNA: TGTGCCTGGGGACCGGGACGGAATAATTCACCCCTCCACTTT.

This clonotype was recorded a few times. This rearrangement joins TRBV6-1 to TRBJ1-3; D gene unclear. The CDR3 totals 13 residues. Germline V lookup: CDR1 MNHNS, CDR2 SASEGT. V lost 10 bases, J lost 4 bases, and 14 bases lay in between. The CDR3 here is CATGSLRGNTIYF. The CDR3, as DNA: TGTGCCACCGGGTCTCTGAGGGGAAACACCATATATTTT.

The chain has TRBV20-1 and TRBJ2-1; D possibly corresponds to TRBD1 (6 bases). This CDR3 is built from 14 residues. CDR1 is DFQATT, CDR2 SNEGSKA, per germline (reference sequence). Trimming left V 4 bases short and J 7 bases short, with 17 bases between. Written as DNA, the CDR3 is TGCAGTGCTACCCGCCGGGACACGACAAATGAGCAGTTCTTC. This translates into CSATRRDTTNEQFF.

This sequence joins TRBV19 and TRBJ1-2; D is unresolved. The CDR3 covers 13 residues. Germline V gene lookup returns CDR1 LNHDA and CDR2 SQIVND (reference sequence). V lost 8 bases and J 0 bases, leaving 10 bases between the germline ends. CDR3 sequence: CASGGNTNYGYTF. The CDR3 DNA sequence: TGTGCCAGTGGAGGGAATACTAACTATGGCTACACCTTC.

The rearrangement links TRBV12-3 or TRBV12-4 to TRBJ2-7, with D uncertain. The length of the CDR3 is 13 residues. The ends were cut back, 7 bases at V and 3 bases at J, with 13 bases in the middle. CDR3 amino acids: CASTFWDNYEQYF. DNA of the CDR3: TGTGCCAGCACATTCTGGGATAACTACGAGCAGTACTTC.

In DNA form, the CDR3 reads TGTGCCAGTAGTATATGGGCCAGGGCAGGGGGGCATCAGCCCCAGCATTTT. Encoded protein: CASSIWARAGGHQPQHF. This sequence joins TRBV19 and TRBJ1-5, with 7 bases lining up with TRBD1. The CDR3 consists of 17 residues. Germline V lookup: CDR1 LNHDA, CDR2 SQIVND (reference sequence). Trimming cost V 2 bases and J 5 bases; bases outside gene matches: 12.

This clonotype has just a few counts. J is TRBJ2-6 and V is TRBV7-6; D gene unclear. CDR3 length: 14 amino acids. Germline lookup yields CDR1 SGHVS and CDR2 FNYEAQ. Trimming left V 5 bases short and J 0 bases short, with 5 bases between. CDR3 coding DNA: TGTGCCAGCAGCCAGAGCTCTGGGGCCAACGTCCTGACTTTC. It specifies CASSQSSGANVLTF.

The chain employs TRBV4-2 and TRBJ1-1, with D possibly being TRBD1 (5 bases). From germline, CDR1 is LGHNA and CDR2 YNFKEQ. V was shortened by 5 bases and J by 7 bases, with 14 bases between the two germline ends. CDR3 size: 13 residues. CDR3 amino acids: CASSVKGSGEAFF. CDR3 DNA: TGTGCCAGCAGCGTAAAGGGGTCAGGTGAAGCTTTCTTT.

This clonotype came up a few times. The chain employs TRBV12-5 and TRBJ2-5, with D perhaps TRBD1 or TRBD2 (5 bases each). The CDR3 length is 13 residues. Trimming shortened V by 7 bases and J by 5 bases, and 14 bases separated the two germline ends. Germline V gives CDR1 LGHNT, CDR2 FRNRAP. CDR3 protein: CASAPGLAETQYF. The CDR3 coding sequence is TGTGCTAGTGCTCCAGGGCTAGCTGAGACCCAGTACTTC.

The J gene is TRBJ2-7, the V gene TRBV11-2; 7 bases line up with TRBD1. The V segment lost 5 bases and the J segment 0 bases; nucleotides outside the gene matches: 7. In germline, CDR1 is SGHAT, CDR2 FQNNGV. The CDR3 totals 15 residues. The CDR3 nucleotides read TGTGCCAGCAGCCTGGACAGGTTTAGCTCCTACGAGCAGTACTTC. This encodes CASSLDRFSSYEQYF.

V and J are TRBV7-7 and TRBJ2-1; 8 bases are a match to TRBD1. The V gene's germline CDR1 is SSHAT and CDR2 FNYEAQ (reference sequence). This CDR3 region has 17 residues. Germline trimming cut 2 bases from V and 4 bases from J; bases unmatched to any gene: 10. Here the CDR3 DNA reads TGTGCCAGCAGCTTACAAGCCGGGACAGGTCTTTACAATGAGCAGTTCTTC. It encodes CASSLQAGTGLYNEQFF.